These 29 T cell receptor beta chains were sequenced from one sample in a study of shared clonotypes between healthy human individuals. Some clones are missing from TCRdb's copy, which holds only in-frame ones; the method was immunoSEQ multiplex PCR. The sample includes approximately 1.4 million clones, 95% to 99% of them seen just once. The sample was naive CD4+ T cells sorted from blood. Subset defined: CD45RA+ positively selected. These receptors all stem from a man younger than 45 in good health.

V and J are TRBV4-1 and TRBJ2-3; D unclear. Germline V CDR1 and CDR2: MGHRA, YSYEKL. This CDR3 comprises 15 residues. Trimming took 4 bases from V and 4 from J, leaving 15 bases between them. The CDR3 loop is CASSRQDGYSDTQYF. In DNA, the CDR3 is TGCGCCAGCAGCCGGCAAGACGGATACTCAGATACGCAGTATTTT.

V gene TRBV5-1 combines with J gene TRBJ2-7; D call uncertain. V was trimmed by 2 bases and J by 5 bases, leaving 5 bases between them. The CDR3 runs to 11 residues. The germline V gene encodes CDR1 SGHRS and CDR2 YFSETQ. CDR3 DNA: TGCGCCAGCAGCTTCCTCCACGAGCAGTACTTC. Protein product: CASSFLHEQYF.

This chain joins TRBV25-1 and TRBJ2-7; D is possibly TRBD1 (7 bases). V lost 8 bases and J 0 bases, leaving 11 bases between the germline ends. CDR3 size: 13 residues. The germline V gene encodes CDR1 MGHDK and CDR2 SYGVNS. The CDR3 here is CASRRDSSYEQYF. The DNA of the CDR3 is TGTGCCAGCCGGCGGGACAGCTCCTACGAGCAGTACTTC.

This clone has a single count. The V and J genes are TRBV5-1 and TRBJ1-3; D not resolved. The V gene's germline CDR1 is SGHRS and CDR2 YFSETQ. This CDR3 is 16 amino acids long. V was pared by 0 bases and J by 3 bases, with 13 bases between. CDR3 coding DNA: TGCGCCAGCAGCTTGGCCCTTCCCGAGGTTGGAAACACCATATATTTT. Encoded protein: CASSLALPEVGNTIYF.

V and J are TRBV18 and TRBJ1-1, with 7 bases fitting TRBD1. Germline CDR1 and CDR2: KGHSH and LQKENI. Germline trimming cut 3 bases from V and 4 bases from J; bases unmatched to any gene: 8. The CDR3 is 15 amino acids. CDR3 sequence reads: CASSPPTGEFTEAFF. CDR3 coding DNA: TGTGCCAGCTCACCGCCCACAGGGGAATTCACTGAAGCTTTCTTT.

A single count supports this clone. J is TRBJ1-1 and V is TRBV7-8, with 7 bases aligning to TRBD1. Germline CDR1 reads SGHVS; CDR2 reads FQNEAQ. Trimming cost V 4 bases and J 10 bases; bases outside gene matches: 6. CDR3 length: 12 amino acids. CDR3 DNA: TGTGCCAGCAGCTCCGACAGGGCGGGAGCTTTCTTT. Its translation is CASSSDRAGAFF.

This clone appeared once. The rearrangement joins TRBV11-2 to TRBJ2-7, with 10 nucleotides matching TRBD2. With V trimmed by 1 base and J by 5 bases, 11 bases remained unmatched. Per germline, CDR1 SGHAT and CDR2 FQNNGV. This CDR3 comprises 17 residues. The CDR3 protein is CASSLALRGLAFHEQYF. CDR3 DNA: TGTGCCAGCAGCTTAGCGTTACGGGGACTAGCGTTTCACGAGCAGTACTTC.

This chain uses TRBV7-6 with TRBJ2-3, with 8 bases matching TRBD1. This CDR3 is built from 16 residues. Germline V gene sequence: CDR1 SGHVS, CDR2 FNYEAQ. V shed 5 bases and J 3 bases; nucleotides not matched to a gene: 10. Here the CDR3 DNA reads TGTGCCAGCAGCCCCGGGACAGGCCCGGGGACAGATACGCAGTATTTT. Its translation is CASSPGTGPGTDTQYF.

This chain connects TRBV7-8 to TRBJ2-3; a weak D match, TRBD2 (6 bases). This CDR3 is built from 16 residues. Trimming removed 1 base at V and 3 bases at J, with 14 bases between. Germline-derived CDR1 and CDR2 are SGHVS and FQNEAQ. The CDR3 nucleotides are TGTGCCAGCAGCTTAGTTCCGGGAGTGCGAACAGATACGCAGTATTTT. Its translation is CASSLVPGVRTDTQYF.

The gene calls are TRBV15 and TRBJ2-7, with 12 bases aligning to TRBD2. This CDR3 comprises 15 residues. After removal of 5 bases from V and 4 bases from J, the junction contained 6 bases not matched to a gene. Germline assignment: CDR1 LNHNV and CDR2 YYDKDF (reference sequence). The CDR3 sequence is CATSGTSGRRYEQYF. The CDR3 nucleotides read TGTGCCACCAGCGGTACTAGCGGGAGGAGGTACGAGCAGTACTTC.

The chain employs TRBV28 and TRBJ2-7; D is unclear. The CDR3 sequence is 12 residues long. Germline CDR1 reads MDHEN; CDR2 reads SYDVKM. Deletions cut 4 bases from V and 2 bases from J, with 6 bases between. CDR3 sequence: CASSSMTYEQYF. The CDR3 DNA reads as TGTGCCAGCAGTTCTATGACCTACGAGCAGTACTTC.

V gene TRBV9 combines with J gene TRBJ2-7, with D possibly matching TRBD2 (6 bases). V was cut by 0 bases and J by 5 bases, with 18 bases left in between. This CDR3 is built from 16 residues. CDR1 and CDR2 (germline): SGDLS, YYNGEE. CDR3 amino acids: CASSVEVGVGGDEQYF. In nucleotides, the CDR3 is TGTGCCAGCAGCGTAGAAGTGGGTGTGGGGGGAGACGAGCAGTACTTC.

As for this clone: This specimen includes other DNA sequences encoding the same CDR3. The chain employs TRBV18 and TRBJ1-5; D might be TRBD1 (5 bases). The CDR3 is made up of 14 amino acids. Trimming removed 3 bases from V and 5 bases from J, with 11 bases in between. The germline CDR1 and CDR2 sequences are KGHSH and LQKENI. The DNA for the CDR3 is TGTGCCAGCTCACCCCAGGGATTGGATCAGCCCCAGCATTTT. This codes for CASSPQGLDQPQHF.

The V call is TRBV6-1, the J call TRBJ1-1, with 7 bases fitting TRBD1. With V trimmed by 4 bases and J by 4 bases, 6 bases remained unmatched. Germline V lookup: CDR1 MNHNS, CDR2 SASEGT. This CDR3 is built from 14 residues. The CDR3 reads CASSATGVGTEAFF. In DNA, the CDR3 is TGTGCCAGCAGTGCAACAGGGGTTGGCACTGAAGCTTTCTTT.

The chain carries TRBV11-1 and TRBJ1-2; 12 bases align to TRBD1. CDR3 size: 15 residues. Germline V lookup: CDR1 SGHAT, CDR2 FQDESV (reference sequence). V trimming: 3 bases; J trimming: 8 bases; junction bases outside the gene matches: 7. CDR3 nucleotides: TGTGCCAGCAGCTTCCCGGGACAGGGGGCGCGAGGCTACACCTTC. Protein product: CASSFPGQGARGYTF.

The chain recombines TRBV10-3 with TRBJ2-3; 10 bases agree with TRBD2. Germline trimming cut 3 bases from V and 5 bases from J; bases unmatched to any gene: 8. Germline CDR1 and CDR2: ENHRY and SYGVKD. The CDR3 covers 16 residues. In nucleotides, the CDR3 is TGTGCCATCAGTGATCCAGCGGGAGGGCCGGAAGATACGCAGTATTTT. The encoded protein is CAISDPAGGPEDTQYF.

For the CDR3, the DNA is TGTGCCAGCAGCCCAAAGATGGGTACCGAGCAGTACTTC. Protein: CASSPKMGTEQYF. V usage is TRBV13 and J usage is TRBJ2-7; no definite D call. Trimming stripped 5 bases from V and 6 bases from J, with 14 bases between. CDR3 length: 13 residues. Germline V gene data show CDR1 as PRHDT and CDR2 as FYEKMQ (reference sequence).

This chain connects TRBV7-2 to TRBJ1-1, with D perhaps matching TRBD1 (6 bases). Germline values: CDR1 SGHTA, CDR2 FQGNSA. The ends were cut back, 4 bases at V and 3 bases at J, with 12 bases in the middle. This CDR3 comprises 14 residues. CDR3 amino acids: CASSSWDTYTEAFF. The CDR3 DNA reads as TGTGCCAGCAGCTCTTGGGACACCTACACTGAAGCTTTCTTT.

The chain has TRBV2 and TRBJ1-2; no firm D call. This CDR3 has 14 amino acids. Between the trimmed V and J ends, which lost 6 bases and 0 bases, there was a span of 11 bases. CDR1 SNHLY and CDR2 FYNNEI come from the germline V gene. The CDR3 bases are TGTGCCAGCAGCCCGACGGCTGCTAACTATGGCTACACCTTC. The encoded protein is CASSPTAANYGYTF.

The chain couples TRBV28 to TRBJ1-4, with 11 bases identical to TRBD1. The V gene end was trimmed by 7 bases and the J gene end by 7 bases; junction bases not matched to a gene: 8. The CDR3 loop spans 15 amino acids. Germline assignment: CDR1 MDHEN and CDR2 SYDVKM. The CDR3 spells CASKTFGQGAEKLFF. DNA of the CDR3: TGTGCCAGCAAAACTTTTGGACAGGGGGCTGAAAAACTGTTTTTT.

CDR3 amino acids: CASIRDLRAKNIQYF. Written as DNA, the CDR3 is TGTGCCAGCATTAGGGATCTTCGGGCCAAAAACATTCAGTACTTC. The chain carries TRBV2 and TRBJ2-4; no reliable D call. V was shortened by 7 bases and J by 1 base, with 14 bases between the two germline ends. The CDR3 has 15 amino acids. Germline lookup yields CDR1 SNHLY and CDR2 FYNNEI.

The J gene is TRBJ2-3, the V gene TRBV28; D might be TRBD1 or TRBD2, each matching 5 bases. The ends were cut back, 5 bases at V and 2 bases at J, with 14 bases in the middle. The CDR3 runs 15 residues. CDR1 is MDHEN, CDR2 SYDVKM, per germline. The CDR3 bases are TGTGCCAGCAGTAGGATGGGGGTAGACACAGATACGCAGTATTTT. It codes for CASSRMGVDTDTQYF.

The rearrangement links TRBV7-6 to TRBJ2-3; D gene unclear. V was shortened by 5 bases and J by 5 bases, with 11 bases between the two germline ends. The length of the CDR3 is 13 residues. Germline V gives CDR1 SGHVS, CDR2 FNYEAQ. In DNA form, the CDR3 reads TGTGCCAGCAGCCGGGCAGGCGTAGATACGCAGTATTTT. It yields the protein CASSRAGVDTQYF.

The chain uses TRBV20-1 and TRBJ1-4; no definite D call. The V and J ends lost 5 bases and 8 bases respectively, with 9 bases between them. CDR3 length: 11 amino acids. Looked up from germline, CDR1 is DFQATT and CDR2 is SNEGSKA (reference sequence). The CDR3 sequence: CSAREREKLFF. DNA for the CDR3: TGCAGTGCTCGGGAAAGAGAAAAACTGTTTTTT.

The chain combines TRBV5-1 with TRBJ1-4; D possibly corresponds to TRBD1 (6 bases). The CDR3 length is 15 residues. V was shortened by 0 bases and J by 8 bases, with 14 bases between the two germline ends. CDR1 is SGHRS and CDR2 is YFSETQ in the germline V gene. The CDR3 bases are TGCGCCAGCAGCTTGGTGGGGGGCGCGAAGGAAAAACTGTTTTTT. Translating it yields CASSLVGGAKEKLFF.

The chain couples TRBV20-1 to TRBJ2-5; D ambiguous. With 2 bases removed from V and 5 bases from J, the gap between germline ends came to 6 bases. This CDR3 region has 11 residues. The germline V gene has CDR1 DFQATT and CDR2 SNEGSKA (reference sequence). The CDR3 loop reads CSARWLETQYF. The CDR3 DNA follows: TGCAGTGCTAGATGGTTGGAGACCCAGTACTTC.

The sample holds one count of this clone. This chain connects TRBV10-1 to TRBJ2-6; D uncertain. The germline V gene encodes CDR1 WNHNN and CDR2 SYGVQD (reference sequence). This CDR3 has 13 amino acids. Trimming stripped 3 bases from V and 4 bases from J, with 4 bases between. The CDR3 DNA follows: TGCGCCAGCAGTGATACGGGGGCCAACGTCCTGACTTTC. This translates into CASSDTGANVLTF.

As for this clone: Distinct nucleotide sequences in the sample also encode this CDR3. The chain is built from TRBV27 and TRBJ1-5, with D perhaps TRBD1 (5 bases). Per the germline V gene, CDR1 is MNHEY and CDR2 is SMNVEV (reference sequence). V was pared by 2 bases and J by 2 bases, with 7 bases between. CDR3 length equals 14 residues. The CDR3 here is CASSLAGGNQPQHF. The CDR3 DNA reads TGTGCCAGCAGTTTAGCGGGGGGCAATCAGCCCCAGCATTTT.

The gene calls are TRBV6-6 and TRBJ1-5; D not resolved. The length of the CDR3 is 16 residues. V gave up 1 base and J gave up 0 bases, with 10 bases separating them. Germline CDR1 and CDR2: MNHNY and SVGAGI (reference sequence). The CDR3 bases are TGTGCCAGCAGTTACTTCTTCGGAAATAGCAATCAGCCCCAGCATTTT. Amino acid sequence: CASSYFFGNSNQPQHF.